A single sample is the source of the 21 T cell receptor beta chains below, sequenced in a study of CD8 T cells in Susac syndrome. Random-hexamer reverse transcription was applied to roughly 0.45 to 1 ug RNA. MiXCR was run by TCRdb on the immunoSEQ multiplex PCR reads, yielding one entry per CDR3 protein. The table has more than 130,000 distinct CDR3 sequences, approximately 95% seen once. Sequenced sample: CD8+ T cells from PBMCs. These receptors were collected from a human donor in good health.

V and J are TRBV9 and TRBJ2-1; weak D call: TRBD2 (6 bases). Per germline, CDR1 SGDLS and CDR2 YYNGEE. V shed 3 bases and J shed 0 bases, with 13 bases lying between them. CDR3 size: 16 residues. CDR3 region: CASSAKAGSSYNEQFF. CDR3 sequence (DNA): TGTGCCAGCAGCGCCAAAGCGGGTAGCTCCTACAATGAGCAGTTCTTC.

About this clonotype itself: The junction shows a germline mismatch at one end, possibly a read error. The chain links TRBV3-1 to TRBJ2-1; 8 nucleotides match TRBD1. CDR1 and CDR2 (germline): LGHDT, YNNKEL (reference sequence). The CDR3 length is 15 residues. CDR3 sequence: CASSKDRGSYNEQFF. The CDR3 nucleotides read TGTGCCAGCAGCAAAGACAGGGGCTCCTACAATGAGCAGTTCTTC.

The chain's CDR3 is CASSLSQDATNEKLFF. CDR3 coding DNA: TGTGCCAGCAGCTTAAGTCAGGACGCAACTAATGAAAAACTGTTTTTT. The gene calls are TRBV13 and TRBJ1-4; D ambiguous. Germline V CDR1 and CDR2: PRHDT, FYEKMQ (reference sequence). V lost 2 bases and J lost 0, with 10 bases in between. The CDR3 loop spans 16 amino acids.

CDR3 DNA: TGTGCCAGCAGCCAAACTAGCGGCTCGGAGCAGTACTTC. Translation gives CASSQTSGSEQYF. The rearrangement links TRBV4-2 to TRBJ2-7; 8 nucleotides agree with TRBD2. The V segment lost 2 bases and the J segment 7 bases; nucleotides outside the gene matches: 4. Germline loops: CDR1 LGHNA, CDR2 YNFKEQ. CDR3 length: 13 amino acids.

CDR3 protein: CASSQLPDFSYEQYF. CDR3 DNA sequence: TGTGCCAGCAGCCAATTACCAGATTTCTCCTACGAGCAGTACTTC. This chain uses TRBV14 with TRBJ2-7; D unresolved. The V gene's germline CDR1 is SGHDN and CDR2 FVKESK. V lost 2 bases and J lost 0, with 11 bases in between. The CDR3 spans 15 residues.

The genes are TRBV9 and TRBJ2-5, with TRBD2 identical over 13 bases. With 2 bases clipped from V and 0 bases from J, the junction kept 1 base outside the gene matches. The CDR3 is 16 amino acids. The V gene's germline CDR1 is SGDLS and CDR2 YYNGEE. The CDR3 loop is CASSVGLAGYQETQYF. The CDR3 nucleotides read TGTGCCAGCAGCGTGGGACTAGCGGGATACCAAGAGACCCAGTACTTC.

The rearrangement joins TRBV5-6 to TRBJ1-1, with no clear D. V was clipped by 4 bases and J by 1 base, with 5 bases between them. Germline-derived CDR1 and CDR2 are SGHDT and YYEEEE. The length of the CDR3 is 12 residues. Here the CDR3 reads CASSAQNTEAFF. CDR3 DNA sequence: TGTGCCAGCAGCGCCCAGAACACTGAAGCTTTCTTT.

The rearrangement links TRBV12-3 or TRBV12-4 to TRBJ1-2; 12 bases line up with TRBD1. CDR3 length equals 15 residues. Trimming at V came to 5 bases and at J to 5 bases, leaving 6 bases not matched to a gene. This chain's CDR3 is CASSDGTGGGYGYTF. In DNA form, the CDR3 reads TGTGCCAGCAGTGACGGGACAGGGGGCGGTTATGGCTACACCTTC.

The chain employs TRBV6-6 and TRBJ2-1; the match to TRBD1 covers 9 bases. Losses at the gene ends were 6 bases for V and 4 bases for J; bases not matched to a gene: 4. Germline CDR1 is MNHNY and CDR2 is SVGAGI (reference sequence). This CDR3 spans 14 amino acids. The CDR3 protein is CASRGGQGYNEQFF. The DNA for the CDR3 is TGTGCCAGCAGAGGGGGACAGGGATACAATGAGCAGTTCTTC.

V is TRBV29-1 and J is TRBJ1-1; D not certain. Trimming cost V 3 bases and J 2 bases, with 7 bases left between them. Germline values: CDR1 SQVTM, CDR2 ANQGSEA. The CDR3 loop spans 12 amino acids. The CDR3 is CSVEERNTEAFF. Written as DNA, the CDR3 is TGCAGCGTTGAGGAAAGAAACACTGAAGCTTTCTTT.

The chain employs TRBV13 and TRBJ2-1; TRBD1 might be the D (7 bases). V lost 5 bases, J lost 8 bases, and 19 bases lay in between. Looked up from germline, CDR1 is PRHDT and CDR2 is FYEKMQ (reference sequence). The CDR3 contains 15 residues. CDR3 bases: TGTGCCAGCAGCGCATCCCGACAGGGAGGAGATGAGCAGTTCTTC. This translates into CASSASRQGGDEQFF.

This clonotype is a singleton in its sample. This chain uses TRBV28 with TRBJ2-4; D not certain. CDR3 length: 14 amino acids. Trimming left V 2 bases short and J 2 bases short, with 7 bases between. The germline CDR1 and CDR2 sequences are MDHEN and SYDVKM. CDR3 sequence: CASSLQETKNIQYF. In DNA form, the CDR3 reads TGTGCCAGCAGTTTACAGGAAACCAAAAACATTCAGTACTTC. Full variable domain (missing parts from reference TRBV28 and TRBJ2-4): DVKVTQSSRYLVKRTGEKVFLECVQDMDHENMFWYRQDPGLGLRLIYFSYDVKMKEKGDIPEGYSVSREKKERFSLILESASTNQTSMYLCASSLQETKNIQYFGAGTRLSVL.

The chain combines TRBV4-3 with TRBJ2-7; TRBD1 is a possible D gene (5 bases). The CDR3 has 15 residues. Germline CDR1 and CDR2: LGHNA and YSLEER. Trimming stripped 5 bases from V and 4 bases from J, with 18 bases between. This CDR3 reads CASSSGPRGMYEQYF. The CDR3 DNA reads TGCGCCAGCAGCTCAGGGCCTAGAGGCATGTACGAGCAGTACTTC.

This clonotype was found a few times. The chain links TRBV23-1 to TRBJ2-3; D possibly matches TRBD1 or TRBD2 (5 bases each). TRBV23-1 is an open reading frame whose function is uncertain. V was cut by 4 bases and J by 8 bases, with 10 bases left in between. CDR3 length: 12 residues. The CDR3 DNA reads TGCGCCAGCAGTCCACTGGGGGTTACGCAGTATTTT. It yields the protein CASSPLGVTQYF.

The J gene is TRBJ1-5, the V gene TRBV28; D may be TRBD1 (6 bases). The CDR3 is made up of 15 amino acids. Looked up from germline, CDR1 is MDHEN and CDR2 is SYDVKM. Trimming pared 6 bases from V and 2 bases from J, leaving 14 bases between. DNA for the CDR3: TGTGCCAGCAGACTTTCCAGGGGAGGCAATCAGCCCCAGCATTTT. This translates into CASRLSRGGNQPQHF.

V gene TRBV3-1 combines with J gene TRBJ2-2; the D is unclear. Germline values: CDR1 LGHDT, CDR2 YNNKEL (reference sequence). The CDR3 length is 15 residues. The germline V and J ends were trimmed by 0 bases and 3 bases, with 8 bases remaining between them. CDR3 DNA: TGTGCCAGCAGCCAAGAGGCCGGACACACCGGGGAGCTGTTTTTT. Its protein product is CASSQEAGHTGELFF.

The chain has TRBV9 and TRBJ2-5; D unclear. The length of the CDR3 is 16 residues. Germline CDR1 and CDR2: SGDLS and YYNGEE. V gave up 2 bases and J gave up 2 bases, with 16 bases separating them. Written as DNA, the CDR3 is TGTGCCAGCAGCGTCATCGGGCAACTAACGCAAGAGACCCAGTACTTC. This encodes CASSVIGQLTQETQYF.

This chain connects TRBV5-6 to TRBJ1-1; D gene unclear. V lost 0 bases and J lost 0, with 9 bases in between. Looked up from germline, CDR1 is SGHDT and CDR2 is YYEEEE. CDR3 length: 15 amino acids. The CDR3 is CASSLVNSMNTEAFF. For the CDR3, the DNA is TGTGCCAGCAGCTTGGTGAACAGCATGAACACTGAAGCTTTCTTT.

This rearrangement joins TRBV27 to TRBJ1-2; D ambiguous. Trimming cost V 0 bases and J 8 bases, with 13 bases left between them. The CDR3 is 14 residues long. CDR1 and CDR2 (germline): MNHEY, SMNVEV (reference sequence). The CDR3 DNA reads TGTGCCAGCAGTTTATCGGCTGAAAACGGCGGCTACACCTTC. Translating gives CASSLSAENGGYTF.

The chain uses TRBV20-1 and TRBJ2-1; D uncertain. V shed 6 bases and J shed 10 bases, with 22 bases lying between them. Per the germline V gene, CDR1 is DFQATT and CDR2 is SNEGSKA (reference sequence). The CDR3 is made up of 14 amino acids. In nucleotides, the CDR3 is TGCAGTGCCACTGAATCGATCGGTTTGAGGGAGCAGTTCTTC. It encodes CSATESIGLREQFF.

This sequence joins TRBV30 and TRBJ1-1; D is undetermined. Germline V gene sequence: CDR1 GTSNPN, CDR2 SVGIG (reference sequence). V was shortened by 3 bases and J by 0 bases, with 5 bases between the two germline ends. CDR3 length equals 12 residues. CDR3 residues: CAWSFMNTEAFF. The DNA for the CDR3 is TGTGCCTGGAGCTTCATGAACACTGAAGCTTTCTTT.